This section outlines one T cell receptor (beta chain) sequence together with its context. The antigen this receptor binds is unknown. Base qualities were left out, and no much larger clone turns up one base away. CND-RA patients tested negative on the clinical CCP2 antibody test, and even with active therapy their joint destruction kept progressing. Every CND-RA patient had failed conventional anti-rheumatic therapy and showed typical joint destruction in the wrists and ankles. Sampling of CND-RA patients was performed not at diagnosis but after long disease histories, which spanned decades in several cases. About 47 millilitres of EDTA-anticoagulated peripheral blood were collected from each patient. Peripheral blood mononuclear cells were isolated by Ficoll-Paque PLUS density gradient separation. AutoMACS magnetic bead positive selection was used to isolate CD8+ cells from fresh or cryopreserved PBMCs, and purity was verified by flow cytometry. Nucleospin Tissue or Tissue XS kits were used for genomic DNA extraction, and quantification was performed on a Qubit 2.0 fluorometer.

Germline trimming amounts to 1 base on V and 6 bases on J, with 13 as the count of junction bases outside the gene matches. CDR1 and CDR2 are read off the germline V gene (reference sequence) as MNHEY and SMNVEV. From its cysteine to its phenylalanine, the CDR3 spans 18 amino acids. CDR3 DNA only is kept here, 54 bases in frame from base 1. Genomic DNA from CD8+ cells was used for TCRbeta sequencing according to the manufacturer's instructions. A genomics technology centre in Finland ran the TCRbeta sequencing, which was done with the immunoSEQ assay. The original methods were these. Clonotype tables generated by the immunoSEQ preprocessing pipeline were converted into VDJtools format, and non-productive clonotypes were filtered out. Samples with fewer than 10,000 reads were excluded, the remaining samples were subsampled to 10,000 reads, and most of the eight CND-RA samples were retained. Shannon-Wiener, Simpson and clonality indices were calculated with the VDJtools CalcDiversityStats function on data subsampled to 10,000 reads. To infer antigen specificity, non-singleton TCRbeta clonotypes were hard-matched against VDJdb, meaning no mismatches were allowed. CDR3 sequences that differed by one amino acid (Hamming distance 1) were grouped together into clusters with potentially shared antigen targets. Group enrichment of public clonotypes was tested with one-sided Fisher's exact tests after groups were resampled to six samples, with the procedure repeated ten times. The table comes from immuneACCESS by way of TCRdb, which keeps in-frame sequences with V and J called. Part of the clones is missing from these tables; in studies checked, under half for an unresolved V gene and the rest for unknown reasons. V and J calls and clone size are as listed in that table; D and trimming were resolved from the DNA. The sample contains several thousand clones, more than 60% of them found a single time. The leading ten clones occupy roughly 38% of the sample.

This specimen belongs to a study of CD8 T cells in seronegative destructive rheumatoid arthritis (TCRdb year 2020). Some background on the complete study: Biological drugs were being received by seven of the eight CND-RA patients at the time of sampling. Researchers compared peripheral CD8+ TCRbeta repertoires from patients with CCP-negative destructive rheumatoid arthritis (CND-RA) against repertoires from newly diagnosed seropositive RA, seronegative RA and healthy controls. Rather than undergoing new sequencing, the seropositive RA, seronegative RA and healthy control comparison cohorts were drawn from an earlier published TCRbeta dataset.

The paper's findings and limits, for the study overall: Once age was adjusted for, the CD8+ TCRbeta repertoires of CND-RA patients appeared less diverse and more clonal than the repertoires of other RA subtypes. CND-RA patients appeared to carry a distinct set of enriched public clonotypes, which the authors read as support for a separate disease subset. CND-RA repertoires showed more CMV-reactive and fewer influenza A-reactive CD8+ TCRbeta sequences than controls and other RA subtypes. Across the 90,000 to 150,000 clonotypes tested, no public clonotype enrichment remained significant after Benjamini-Hochberg correction. Without diagnostic samples, TCR repertoire differences may partly reflect poor disease control over the years rather than being present at onset. The study acknowledged the small size of the CND-RA cohort as a limitation.

The V gene is TRBV27 and the J gene is TRBJ2-1; 9 central bases correspond to TRBD2. The clonotype originates from a woman between 50 and 70 years old with seronegative destructive rheumatoid arthritis. The sample comprised CD8+ T cells from blood. In nucleotide form, the sequence is TGTGCCAGCAGTTTATTAGGATTCGGCGGGGGGGCGGGCAATGAGCAGTTCTTC. Its protein reads: CASSLLGFGGGAGNEQFF.